Listed below are T cell receptor beta chains from one sample, sequenced in a study of blood T cell repertoires in COVID-19. Clones were read by immunoSEQ multiplex PCR, and TCRdb kept only the in-frame ones, dropping some. The sample yields more than 350,000 clones, 70% to 90% seen once. Sequencing was carried out using PBMCs or T cells enriched from blood (not recorded which). Receptors were obtained from a woman aged 18-29 years who had been exposed to COVID-19. The CDR3 runs from the conserved cysteine through the conserved F or W. Each record gives: CDR3 DNA, CDR3 protein, J gene, D gene, V gene, clone size. The D gene is left open where the match is weak. Not all rows give a size; the values are once, few, many and, for expanded clones, a class.

TGTGCCAGCAGACAACCGGGACAGGGGTATGGCTACACCTTC	CASRQPGQGYGYTF	TRBJ1-2	TRBD1	TRBV3-1/TRBV3-2	-
TGTGCCAGCAGTTTTACTACTAGCGACCTTACAATGAAGCAGTTCTTC	CASSFTTSDLTMKQFF	TRBJ2-1	TRBD2	TRBV6-5	-
TGCGCCAGCAGCCCGACAGGGGGCGAGGACTATGGCTACACCTTC	CASSPTGGEDYGYTF	TRBJ1-2	TRBD1	TRBV5-1	-
TGTGCCAGCAGCCTCGGGACAGGGGACGGCTATGGCTACACCTTC	CASSLGTGDGYGYTF	TRBJ1-2	TRBD1	TRBV7-9	-
TGTGCCAGCAGCCAAGTCCCAGGGGGGTATGGCTACACCTTC	CASSQVPGGYGYTF	TRBJ1-2	TRBD1	TRBV14	-
TGTGCCTGGAGTGTACGTGACAGGGTTAAGTATGGCTACACCTTC	CAWSVRDRVKYGYTF	TRBJ1-2	TRBD1	TRBV30	-
TGTGCCAGCTCACCAGGCATGACAGGTACAGATACGCAGTATTTT	CASSPGMTGTDTQYF	TRBJ2-3	-	TRBV18	-
TGTGCCAGCAGCCGACCTCAGGGTTTTGGCTACACCTTC	CASSRPQGFGYTF	TRBJ1-2	-	TRBV27	once
TGTGCCACCAGCAGAGATCGCGGGACAGAACAAGAGACCCAGTACTTC	CATSRDRGTEQETQYF	TRBJ2-5	-	TRBV15	-
TGCGCCAGCAGCCCGGGGACTAGCGGGGGGTGGCGCACAGATACGCAGTATTTT	CASSPGTSGGWRTDTQYF	TRBJ2-3	TRBD2	TRBV5-1	-
TGTGCCAGTAGGATACAGGCGACTAATGAAAAACTGTTTTTT	CASRIQATNEKLFF	TRBJ1-4	-	TRBV19	-
TGTGCCAGCAGGCTTGACAGGGAGGTTTCCTATGGCTACACCTTC	CASRLDREVSYGYTF	TRBJ1-2	TRBD1	TRBV2	-
TGTGCCAGCAGCCAAGATGGGGTTAGCGGGTTAATCTTC	CASSQDGVSGLIF	TRBJ2-1	TRBD2	TRBV4-2	-
TGTGCCAGTAGTATCGCCGGGTTGTCTGGAAACACCATATATTTT	CASSIAGLSGNTIYF	TRBJ1-3	-	TRBV19	-
TGTGCCAGCAGTGAAACAGGGGCCAATTCACCCCTCCACTTT	CASSETGANSPLHF	TRBJ1-6	TRBD1	TRBV2	-
TGTGCCACCAGCAGACTGACAGTTACTAACACTGAAGCTTTCTTT	CATSRLTVTNTEAFF	TRBJ1-1	-	TRBV15	few
TGTGCCAGCAGTTACGTTCTGAGCTCCTATAATTCACCCCTCCACTTT	CASSYVLSSYNSPLHF	TRBJ1-6	-	TRBV6-5	-
TGTGCCAGCACCCGACAGAGCGGGGAGGAAAAACTGTTTTTT	CASTRQSGEEKLFF	TRBJ1-4	-	TRBV18	-
TGTGCCAGCAGTGAGGGGGCGCGAGGCTACACCTTC	CASSEGARGYTF	TRBJ1-2	-	TRBV2	-
TGTGCCAGCAGCTCCGGGACTAGCGGGTTCCCCTCCCAAGAGACCCAGTACTTC	CASSSGTSGFPSQETQYF	TRBJ2-5	TRBD2	TRBV11-2	-
TGCGCCAGCAGCCTTGATAACGCGTACGAGCAGTACTTC	CASSLDNAYEQYF	TRBJ2-7	-	TRBV5-1	-
TGTGCCAGCAGCTTAACAGGGGCGAACACCGGGGAGCTGTTTTTT	CASSLTGANTGELFF	TRBJ2-2	TRBD1	TRBV11-3	-
TGTGCCAGCAGTGACGCCAGTTCCTACGAGCAGTACTTC	CASSDASSYEQYF	TRBJ2-7	-	TRBV6-1	-
TGTGCCAGCAGTTTAGGACAGGGCCTGGGCGAGCAGTACTTC	CASSLGQGLGEQYF	TRBJ2-7	TRBD1	TRBV27	-
TGTGCCAGCAGTTTAGTGGGGGCGCGGGATGGCTACACCTTC	CASSLVGARDGYTF	TRBJ1-2	-	TRBV28	-
TGTGCCAGCACCACCCCCGGGACACTCACCGGGGAGCTGTTTTTT	CASTTPGTLTGELFF	TRBJ2-2	-	TRBV3-1/TRBV3-2	few
TGTGCCAGCAGATTGGCGGACAGGCTGAACACTGAAGCTTTCTTT	CASRLADRLNTEAFF	TRBJ1-1	TRBD1	TRBV5-8	-
TGCGCCAGCAGCTTGAACAGGGGAGCCTACGAGCAGTACTTC	CASSLNRGAYEQYF	TRBJ2-7	TRBD1	TRBV5-1	-
TGTGCCAGCAGCCCCAGCGTGACAGGGAATGAGCAGTTCTTC	CASSPSVTGNEQFF	TRBJ2-1	TRBD1	TRBV7-9	-
TGTGCCAGCAGTTACTCGACCTCGGGTGGCTACACCTTC	CASSYSTSGGYTF	TRBJ1-2	-	TRBV6-5	-
TGTGCCAGTAGTATTAGTCTGGCGGGGCTATACGAGCAGTACTTC	CASSISLAGLYEQYF	TRBJ2-7	-	TRBV19	once
TGTGCCAGCAGTGAAACCTTGGGGTTCGGGACAGGGAACTATGGCTACACCTTC	CASSETLGFGTGNYGYTF	TRBJ1-2	TRBD1	TRBV2	-
TGTGCCAGCTGGGACAGTATGAACACTGAAGCTTTCTTT	CASWDSMNTEAFF	TRBJ1-1	TRBD1	TRBV27	-
TGTGTAACGGGAACCGGTCTGGCGTTGAGGGTAAACATTCAGTACTTC	CVTGTGLALRVNIQYF	TRBJ2-4	-	TRBV28	once
TGCAGCGTGTCCGGGACATCTGGTCAGCCCCAGCATTTT	CSVSGTSGQPQHF	TRBJ1-5	-	TRBV29-1	once
TGTGCCAGCAGTGAATCAGCGGGCGGAGGAGATACGCAGTATTTT	CASSESAGGGDTQYF	TRBJ2-3	-	TRBV6-1	-
TGTGCCAGCAGCTCCCGAATGGACAGCTACGAGCAGTACTTC	CASSSRMDSYEQYF	TRBJ2-7	-	TRBV7-2	-
TGCGCCAGCAGCCAAGTCTCCCAGCGACTAACAGATACGCAGTATTTT	CASSQVSQRLTDTQYF	TRBJ2-3	-	TRBV4-1	-
TGTGCCAGCAGCCCAGGGACAGGGGGCCCGACCCAGCATTTT	CASSPGTGGPTQHF	TRBJ1-5	TRBD1	TRBV7-2	-
TGTGCCAGTAGTATGGCTGAAAATTCACCCCTCCACTTT	CASSMAENSPLHF	TRBJ1-6	-	TRBV19	-
TGTGCCAGCAGCTGCGGCGGACAGGGGTGCTACAATGAGCAGTTCTTC	CASSCGGQGCYNEQFF	TRBJ2-1	TRBD1	TRBV28	-
TGCGCCAGCAGCTCTGAAGGAAGGGGGACTGAAGCTTTCTTT	CASSSEGRGTEAFF	TRBJ1-1	-	TRBV5-1	-
TGTGCCAGCAGTCCTAGCGGGAGTCGGGATGAGCAGTTCTTC	CASSPSGSRDEQFF	TRBJ2-1	TRBD2	TRBV6-5	-
TGTGCTAGTGGTTCCGTAAGGAGATACGAGCAGTACTTC	CASGSVRRYEQYF	TRBJ2-7	-	TRBV12-5	few
TGTGCCAGTAGCTGGGACATAACTTCACCCCTCCACTTT	CASSWDITSPLHF	TRBJ1-6	-	TRBV19	-
TGTGCCAGCAGTTTGATTGGGTCTAGCGCCTACAATGAGCAGTTCTTC	CASSLIGSSAYNEQFF	TRBJ2-1	-	TRBV28	-
TGCGCCAGCAGCTTGTCAGGCAATCAGCCCCAGCATTTT	CASSLSGNQPQHF	TRBJ1-5	-	TRBV5-1	-
TGTGCCAGCAGTTTTCGTTGGACAGGTGCAAATCAGCCCCAGCATTTT	CASSFRWTGANQPQHF	TRBJ1-5	TRBD1	TRBV28	-